The 30 T cell receptor beta chains given below trace back to one sample, sequenced in a study of CD8 T cells in ankylosing spondylitis. TCRdb reanalysed the 5' RACE reads using MiXCR and keeps one entry per CDR3 protein. The sample includes about 52,000 distinct CDR3 sequences, 7.4% seen only once; the top ten take about 8.9%. The sample comprised blood, either unsorted or a sorted T cell fraction (not recorded which). The receptor source for this set is a female donor with ankylosing spondylitis or in good health (not recorded which).

This clonotype was observed many times. J is TRBJ2-3 and V is TRBV20-1, with no clear D. The CDR3 is made up of 15 amino acids. Germline-derived CDR1 and CDR2 are DFQATT and SNEGSKA (reference sequence). The V gene lost 5 bases and the J gene lost 0 bases, with 15 bases spanning the gap. CDR3 protein: CSAPPDSASTDTQYF. The CDR3, as DNA: TGCAGTGCTCCCCCCGACTCTGCTAGCACAGATACGCAGTATTTT.

The gene calls are TRBV5-1 and TRBJ1-6; D perhaps matches TRBD1 (5 bases). The V and J ends lost 0 bases and 4 bases respectively, with 5 bases between them. The CDR3 loop spans 14 amino acids. The germline V gene encodes CDR1 SGHRS and CDR2 YFSETQ. The CDR3 sequence is CASSLAGYNSPLHF. The CDR3 bases are TGCGCCAGCAGCTTGGCAGGGTATAATTCACCCCTCCACTTT.

This clonotype has a count of ten or more. This sequence joins TRBV30 and TRBJ2-3; 15 bases are shared with TRBD2. Looked up from germline, CDR1 is GTSNPN and CDR2 is SVGIG (reference sequence). The length of the CDR3 is 15 residues. Trimming took 3 bases from V and 7 from J; bases not matched to a gene: 5. The CDR3 region is CAWSQGTSGGNTQYF. The CDR3 DNA is TGTGCCTGGAGCCAGGGGACTAGCGGGGGGAATACGCAGTATTTT.

This clonotype was counted at least ten times. V gene TRBV20-1 combines with J gene TRBJ1-1; possibly TRBD1 for D (5 bases). Between the trimmed V and J ends, which lost 2 bases and 3 bases, there was a span of 13 bases. Germline CDR1 DFQATT, CDR2 SNEGSKA (reference sequence). This CDR3 spans 14 amino acids. The CDR3, as DNA: TGCAGTGCTAGACCAATGAGCAGGGACACTGAAGCTTTCTTT. This codes for CSARPMSRDTEAFF.

This clonotype was found many times. The gene calls are TRBV3-1 and TRBJ2-5, with D uncertain. CDR1 LGHDT and CDR2 YNNKEL come from the germline V gene (reference sequence). The CDR3 contains 16 residues. The V and J ends lost 0 bases and 0 bases respectively, with 11 bases between them. The CDR3 loop is CASSQDAPGNQETQYF. The CDR3 nucleotides are TGTGCCAGCAGCCAAGATGCCCCTGGGAACCAAGAGACCCAGTACTTC.

The rearrangement links TRBV20-1 to TRBJ2-7, with 9 bases identical to TRBD1. The junction had 7 bases not matched to a gene; V was cut back by 3 bases and J by 4 bases. From germline, CDR1 is DFQATT and CDR2 SNEGSKA (reference sequence). CDR3 size: 14 residues. For the CDR3, the DNA is TGCAGTGCTAGCGTTCCAGGACAGGGGTACGAGCAGTACTTC. It translates to CSASVPGQGYEQYF.

A few counts support this clonotype. Its ends do not fully match the called genes, so a read error is possible. The genes are TRBV20-1 and TRBJ1-1, with D unresolved. CDR3 size: 11 residues. Germline CDR1 is DFQATT and CDR2 is SNEGSKA (reference sequence). CDR3 bases: TGCAGGGCTACTTCGAACACTGAAGCTTTCTTT. Amino acids: CRATSNTEAFF.

This clonotype was observed many times. The V and J genes are TRBV6-4 and TRBJ2-1, with D perhaps matching TRBD1 (5 bases). Germline V gene sequence: CDR1 MRHNA, CDR2 SNTAGT. V was shortened by 3 bases and J by 9 bases, with 9 bases between the two germline ends. The CDR3 length is 12 residues. The CDR3 bases are TGTGCCAGCAGTGAGGCAGGGCGTGAGCAGTTCTTC. It encodes CASSEAGREQFF.

This clonotype was picked up many times. The chain combines TRBV4-2 with TRBJ2-1, with D possibly matching TRBD1 (6 bases). The CDR3 is 14 amino acids. From germline, CDR1 is LGHNA and CDR2 YNFKEQ. Trimming left V 3 bases short and J 1 base short, with 7 bases between. CDR3 residues: CASSHGQSYNEQFF. As DNA, the CDR3 is TGTGCCAGCAGCCACGGACAGTCCTACAATGAGCAGTTCTTC.

The sample holds many counts of this clonotype. This chain connects TRBV5-1 to TRBJ1-6; possibly TRBD1 for D (5 bases). V dropped 0 bases and J dropped 10 bases, with 11 bases sitting between them. The germline CDR1 and CDR2 sequences are SGHRS and YFSETQ. The CDR3 covers 14 residues. The CDR3 DNA is TGCGCCAGCAGCTTGGCCAAGGGGCCCTCACCCCTCCACTTT. Encoded protein: CASSLAKGPSPLHF. Supplemented by reference TRBV5-1 and TRBJ1-6, the full variable domain reads KAGVTQTPRYLIKTRGQQVTLSCSPISGHRSVSWYQQTPGQGLQFLFEYFSETQRNKGNFPGRFSGRQFSNSRSEMNVSTLELGDSALYLCASSLAKGPSPLHFGNGTRLTVT.

This clonotype was seen ten or more times. The chain has TRBV10-2 and TRBJ1-1; possible D gene TRBD1, 6 bases. V was cut by 7 bases and J by 2 bases, with 11 bases left in between. The CDR3 extends over 13 amino acids. Germline lookup yields CDR1 WSHSY and CDR2 SAAADI. This chain's CDR3 is CASKAGVNTEAFF. CDR3 sequence (DNA): TGCGCCAGCAAAGCAGGGGTAAACACTGAAGCTTTCTTT.

This clonotype occurred many times. The rearrangement uses TRBV18 and TRBJ2-2, with 10 bases that match TRBD1. Trimming took 0 bases from V and 2 from J; bases not matched to a gene: 0. This CDR3 has 16 amino acids. Germline-derived CDR1 and CDR2 are KGHSH and LQKENI. DNA for the CDR3: TGTGCCAGCTCACCACCGACAGGGGGCAACACCGGGGAGCTGTTTTTT. It specifies CASSPPTGGNTGELFF.

The V call is TRBV7-9, the J call TRBJ2-7, with 8 bases aligning to TRBD1. The V gene end was trimmed by 1 base and the J gene end by 5 bases; junction bases not matched to a gene: 4. In germline, CDR1 is SEHNR, CDR2 FQNEAQ (reference sequence). This CDR3 has 14 amino acids. The CDR3 loop is CASSLGTGWDEQYV. The DNA of the CDR3 is TGTGCCAGCAGCTTAGGGACAGGGTGGGACGAGCAGTACGTC.

This clonotype was recorded many times. V gene TRBV9 combines with J gene TRBJ1-1; D gene ambiguous. CDR1 is SGDLS, CDR2 YYNGEE, per germline. Trimming took off 0 bases at V and 0 bases at J, with 12 bases between the two ends. The CDR3 is 16 residues long. DNA for the CDR3: TGTGCCAGCAGCGTAGGGCCAACCCGAATGAACACTGAAGCTTTCTTT. Translated: CASSVGPTRMNTEAFF.

This clonotype showed up many times. CDR3: CSVEYSRAQPKEMLYEQYF. The CDR3 DNA is TGCAGCGTTGAATACAGTCGTGCGCAGCCTAAAGAAATGCTATACGAGCAGTACTTC. This chain connects TRBV29-1 to TRBJ2-7, with D unclear. The germline V gene has CDR1 SQVTM and CDR2 ANQGSEA. Between the trimmed V and J ends, which lost 2 bases and 4 bases, there was a span of 30 bases. The CDR3 runs 19 residues.

In its sample, this clonotype was seen many times. This chain connects TRBV5-1 to TRBJ2-1; D gene unclear. This CDR3 spans 15 amino acids. V was cut by 0 bases and J by 2 bases, with 9 bases left in between. The germline gives CDR1 SGHRS, CDR2 YFSETQ. This chain's CDR3 is CASSLDGQAYNEQFF. The CDR3 coding sequence is TGCGCCAGCAGCTTGGACGGTCAGGCCTACAATGAGCAGTTCTTC.

This clonotype was seen many times. The chain recombines TRBV27 with TRBJ2-2, with D possibly being TRBD1 (5 bases). Deletions cut 4 bases from V and 6 bases from J, with 21 bases between. The CDR3 totals 17 residues. Per the germline V gene, CDR1 is MNHEY and CDR2 is SMNVEV (reference sequence). The CDR3 DNA sequence: TGTGCCAGCAGTTACCCCCTCCAGGGATGGATCTCCGGGGAGCTGTTTTTT. Translating gives CASSYPLQGWISGELFF.

This clonotype qualifies as medium-sized (0.01 to 0.1%). The V and J genes are TRBV10-3 and TRBJ2-1, with TRBD2 matching over 9 bases. Trimming removed 0 bases from V and 6 bases from J; junction bases left unmatched: 6. Germline CDR1 is ENHRY and CDR2 is SYGVKD. This CDR3 spans 16 amino acids. CDR3 DNA sequence: TGTGCCATCAGTGAGTCCCCTAGCGGGGCATCCAATGAGCAGTTCTTC. Protein: CAISESPSGASNEQFF.

This clonotype appeared many times. The rearrangement links TRBV5-1 to TRBJ2-1; the D gene is possibly TRBD1 (6 bases). CDR1 is SGHRS, CDR2 YFSETQ, per germline. The CDR3 is made up of 16 amino acids. V was pared by 1 base and J by 0 bases, with 11 bases between. CDR3 sequence (DNA): TGCGCCAGCAGCTTGAGGGCACAGGGCTCCTACAATGAGCAGTTCTTC. Its translation is CASSLRAQGSYNEQFF.

This clonotype has ten or more counts. The chain carries TRBV20-1 and TRBJ2-5; 7 bases fit TRBD1. V lost 0 bases, J lost 5 bases, and 9 bases stayed unmatched. CDR3 length: 15 residues. Germline loops: CDR1 DFQATT, CDR2 SNEGSKA (reference sequence). CDR3 bases: TGCAGTGCTAGAGACCCGACAGGGAAAAGGGAGACCCAGTACTTC. This encodes CSARDPTGKRETQYF.

This clonotype was counted many times. The V gene is TRBV3-1, the J gene TRBJ2-3, with a weak D call TRBD2 (7 bases). The CDR3 is made up of 15 amino acids. Trimming removed 5 bases from V and 3 bases from J, with 15 bases in between. In germline, CDR1 is LGHDT, CDR2 YNNKEL (reference sequence). CDR3 sequence: CASSSRGAWTDTQYF. The CDR3 DNA follows: TGTGCCAGCAGCTCTCGGGGGGCTTGGACAGATACGCAGTATTTT.

This clonotype was observed at least ten times. This chain connects TRBV20-1 to TRBJ2-1, with TRBD2 matching 8 bases. The trim removed 5 bases at V and 5 bases at J, leaving 11 bases unmatched. Germline CDR1 and CDR2: DFQATT and SNEGSKA (reference sequence). This CDR3 has 15 residues. The CDR3 DNA reads TGCAGTGCTCCCGACTTTAGCGGGGTAAACAATGAGCAGTTCTTC. Translating gives CSAPDFSGVNNEQFF.

In its sample, this clonotype was seen a few times. This sequence joins TRBV7-1 and TRBJ2-3; unclear D gene. TRBV7-1 is placed among ORFs of uncertain function. This CDR3 contains 13 residues. The germline V and J ends were trimmed by 4 bases and 1 base, with 6 bases remaining between them. The CDR3 protein is CASSLPGTDTQYF. For the CDR3, the DNA is TGTGCCAGCAGCTTGCCGGGCACAGATACGCAGTATTTT.

This clonotype showed up many times. The chain is built from TRBV6-1 and TRBJ1-1, with 7 bases that match TRBD1. Germline CDR1 MNHNS, CDR2 SASEGT. The CDR3 has 13 residues. V lost 7 bases, J lost 5 bases, and 7 bases stayed unmatched. Here the CDR3 DNA reads TGTGCCAGCACCCTAAGGGGGCGGACTGAAGCTTTCTTT. This gives the protein CASTLRGRTEAFF.

This clonotype occurred many times. The V gene is TRBV10-3, the J gene TRBJ2-2, with D perhaps matching TRBD2 (6 bases). Trimming took off 10 bases at V and 0 bases at J, with 9 bases between the two ends. The CDR3 is 13 amino acids. Germline loops: CDR1 ENHRY, CDR2 SYGVKD. The chain's CDR3 is CATRDSNTGELFF. The CDR3 region has the DNA TGTGCCACTCGGGACTCGAACACCGGGGAGCTGTTTTTT.

The gene calls are TRBV20-1 and TRBJ1-2; D remains ambiguous. This CDR3 has 13 amino acids. Trimming left V 3 bases short and J 8 bases short, with 16 bases between. Germline V gives CDR1 DFQATT, CDR2 SNEGSKA (reference sequence). Here the CDR3 reads CSASRADLGGYTF. As DNA, the CDR3 is TGCAGTGCTAGCCGGGCCGACCTGGGAGGCTACACCTTC.

V and J are TRBV5-1 and TRBJ2-1; tentative D call: TRBD2 (5 bases). The germline V gene encodes CDR1 SGHRS and CDR2 YFSETQ. Trimming removed 0 bases at V and 9 bases at J, with 16 bases between. The CDR3 sequence is 15 residues long. CDR3 in amino acids: CASSLGRAGSGEQFF. The CDR3 DNA reads TGCGCCAGCAGCTTGGGTCGGGCGGGTTCCGGTGAGCAGTTCTTC.

This clonotype has at least ten counts. The V gene is TRBV29-1, the J gene TRBJ2-3, with D possibly being TRBD2 (6 bases). Germline V gene lookup returns CDR1 SQVTM and CDR2 ANQGSEA. V was pared by 1 base and J by 6 bases, with 20 bases between. The CDR3 has 16 amino acids. The CDR3 region is CSVEAGVAGLWDTQYF. CDR3 sequence (DNA): TGCAGCGTTGAAGCGGGGGTCGCGGGGCTCTGGGATACGCAGTATTTT.

The J gene is TRBJ1-3, the V gene TRBV2; D is unclear. V lost 5 bases and J lost 0, with 11 bases in between. Germline CDR1 is SNHLY and CDR2 is FYNNEI. The CDR3 runs to 15 residues. The CDR3 region is CASSSQQLSGNTIYF. CDR3 in DNA: TGTGCCAGCAGTTCCCAGCAACTCTCTGGAAACACCATATATTTT.

This clonotype was detected ten times or more. The chain has TRBV6-6 and TRBJ1-1; D uncertain. This CDR3 is built from 12 residues. Germline V lookup: CDR1 MNHNY, CDR2 SVGAGI (reference sequence). V lost 5 bases and J lost 0, with 4 bases in between. CDR3: CASSDMNTEAFF. As DNA, the CDR3 is TGTGCCAGCAGTGACATGAACACTGAAGCTTTCTTT.